This TCR beta chain was recovered during a study of cytomegalovirus exposure and HLA in healthy donors. Points from the study as a whole: A list of 164 TCR beta chains associated with cytomegalovirus was given. Sequencing likely generated an artifact that appeared as a cluster of highly shared sequence variants.

In the PCR, 60 Vbeta and 13 Jbeta primers were used. Produced via immunoSEQ multiplex PCR; TCRdb's table is partial and in-frame only. This table has 140,000 to 150,000 clones, over 60% appearing once. This CDR3 is 15 amino acids long. Germline V lookup: CDR1 MNHNY, CDR2 SVGAGI (reference sequence). The germline V and J ends were trimmed by 5 bases and 0 bases, with 11 bases remaining between them. Remarks on this clone: Its matching antigen is unknown.

The sample was PBMCs. This rearrangement joins TRBV6-6 to TRBJ1-5, with TRBD1 as a possible D gene (6 bases). The TCR comes from a woman aged 35 to 49 in good health and CMV-seronegative. The CDR3 loop is CASSGTGFSNQPQHF. CDR3 DNA sequence: TGTGCCAGCAGTGGCACAGGGTTTAGCAATCAGCCCCAGCATTTT.